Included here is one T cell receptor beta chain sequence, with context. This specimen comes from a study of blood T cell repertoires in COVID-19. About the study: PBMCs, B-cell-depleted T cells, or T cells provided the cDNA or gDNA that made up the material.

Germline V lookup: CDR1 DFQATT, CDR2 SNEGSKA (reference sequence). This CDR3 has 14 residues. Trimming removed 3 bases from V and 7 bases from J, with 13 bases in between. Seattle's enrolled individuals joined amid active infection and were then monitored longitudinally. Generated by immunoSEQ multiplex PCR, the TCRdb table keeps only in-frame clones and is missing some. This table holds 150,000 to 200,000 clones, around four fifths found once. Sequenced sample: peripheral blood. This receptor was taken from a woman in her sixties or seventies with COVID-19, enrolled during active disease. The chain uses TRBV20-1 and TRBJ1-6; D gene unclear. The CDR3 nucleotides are TGCAGTGCTAGTCACGGAGATACAAATTCACCCCTCCACTTT. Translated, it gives CSASHGDTNSPLHF.